The present TCR beta chain was sequenced within a study of blood T cell repertoires in COVID-19. In the study overall: Both acute and convalescent COVID-19 samples were obtained from the United States, Italy and Spain. PBMCs, B-cell-depleted T cells, or T cells were the source of the cDNA or gDNA that made up the material.

Clones were sequenced by immunoSEQ multiplex PCR, and TCRdb holds only the in-frame ones, with some missing. The sample has about 44,000 clones; 75% to 90% are singletons. V was trimmed by 2 bases and J by 2 bases, leaving 10 bases between them. The germline V gene has CDR1 KGHSH and CDR2 LQKENI. This CDR3 contains 14 residues. Sequencing was performed on peripheral blood. J is TRBJ2-7 and V is TRBV18; D remains unclear. The clonotype was recovered from a human donor in a cohort sampled during active COVID-19. DNA for the CDR3: TGTGCCAGCTCACCAGCGTCCGAGACCTACGAGCAGTACTTC. Translation: CASSPASETYEQYF.